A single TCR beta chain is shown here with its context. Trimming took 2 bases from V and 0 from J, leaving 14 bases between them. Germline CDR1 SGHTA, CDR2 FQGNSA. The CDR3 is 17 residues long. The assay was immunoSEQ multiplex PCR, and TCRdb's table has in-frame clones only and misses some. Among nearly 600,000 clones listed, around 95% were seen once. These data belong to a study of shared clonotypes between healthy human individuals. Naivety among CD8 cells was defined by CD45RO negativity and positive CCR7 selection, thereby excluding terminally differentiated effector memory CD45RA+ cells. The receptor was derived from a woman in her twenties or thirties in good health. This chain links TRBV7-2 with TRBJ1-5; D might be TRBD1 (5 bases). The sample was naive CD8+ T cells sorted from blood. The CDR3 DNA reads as TGTGCCAGCAGCTTATGGGGGGGAGCGGATAGCAATCAGCCCCAGCATTTT. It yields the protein CASSLWGGADSNQPQHF.